This T cell receptor (beta chain) was captured by sequencing in a study of regulatory T cells in long-lasting Graves disease. Study overall: Persistent cases were those of Graves' disease that involved over 5 years of antithyroid drugs with positive TSH receptor antibodies.

The time point denotes: persistent/refractory GD, antithyroid drugs over 5 years with positive TRAb. With RNA extracted from PBMCs as input, the TCR library was made. Recruitment took place at an endocrinology department in Xi'an, China. The CDR3 covers 12 residues. Germline lookup yields CDR1 SNHLY and CDR2 FYNNEI. V lost 6 bases and J 10 bases, leaving 15 bases between the germline ends. Findings and limits, study-wide: Investigators studied peripheral blood only, not thyroid tissue. Newly diagnosed disease favored TRBV20-1 and TRBJ2-1 over persistent disease.

Building the TCR beta libraries relied on iRepertoire HTBI primers, and CDR3 regions underwent Arm-PCR. TCRdb reprocessed the multiplex PCR reads with MiXCR, giving one entry per CDR3 protein. The table records approximately 360,000 distinct CDR3 sequences, roughly 20% of them present only once. This clonotype was recorded at least ten times. The antigen is not known. The chain joins TRBV2 to TRBJ1-1, with D uncertain. Specimen: peripheral blood mononuclear cells (PBMCs), collected when the disease was refractory, from a patient treated with antithyroid drugs. The sequence derives from a woman aged 40 to 55 with Graves disease. The CDR3 spells CASSATLGRAFF. In DNA form, the CDR3 reads TGTGCCAGCAGCGCCACGCTCGGGAGAGCTTTCTTT.